Included here is one TCR beta chain sequence, with context. The entry originates in a study of blood T cell repertoires in COVID-19. Study details: COVID-19 samples from acute and convalescent phases originated in the United States, Italy and Spain. T cells, B-cell-depleted T cells, or PBMCs provided the cDNA or gDNA that served as material.

Data came from immunoSEQ multiplex PCR; TCRdb stores just in-frame clones and leaves some out. The sample contains approximately 270,000 clones, 70% to 90% of which appear only once. The CDR3 contains 15 residues. Trimming stripped 6 bases from V and 0 bases from J, with 15 bases between. The germline CDR1 and CDR2 sequences are MNHEY and SMNVEV (reference sequence). V and J are TRBV27 and TRBJ2-7; D call uncertain. Sequencing used PBMCs or T cells enriched from blood (not recorded which). This TCR was sampled from a woman aged 25-40 years with acute COVID-19. DNA for the CDR3: TGTGCCAGCAGCCTTACTCCATTGAGCTCCTACGAGCAGTACTTC. It yields the protein CASSLTPLSSYEQYF.